This TCR beta chain was retrieved from a study of radiotherapy plus CTLA-4 blockade in lung cancer. Whole-study context: Objective response was observed in about 19% of patients, and disease control in roughly 31%.

Findings and caveats of the study: Expansion in blood of tumor-derived TCR clones was seen after radiotherapy plus ipilimumab.

This CDR3 is 17 amino acids long. J was trimmed by 4 bases and V by 1 base; bases with no gene match: 8. The germline gives CDR1 SEHNR, CDR2 FQNEAQ (reference sequence). TCRdb's copy holds only in-frame clones and misses some; the assay was immunoSEQ multiplex PCR. The data show 25,000 to 35,000 clones, under 85% seen once. Regarding this clone: Its antigen is unknown.

This clonotype was obtained from a human donor with non-small cell lung cancer whose response to radiotherapy plus ipilimumab could not be evaluated. The rearrangement joins TRBV7-9 to TRBJ2-7; 12 bases fit TRBD2. The sample in question was peripheral blood, obtained from a patient treated with radiotherapy plus ipilimumab. For the CDR3, the DNA is TGTGCCAGCAGCTTAGGGGGACTAGCGGGTCATGAGTACGAGCAGTACTTC. Amino acid sequence: CASSLGGLAGHEYEQYF.